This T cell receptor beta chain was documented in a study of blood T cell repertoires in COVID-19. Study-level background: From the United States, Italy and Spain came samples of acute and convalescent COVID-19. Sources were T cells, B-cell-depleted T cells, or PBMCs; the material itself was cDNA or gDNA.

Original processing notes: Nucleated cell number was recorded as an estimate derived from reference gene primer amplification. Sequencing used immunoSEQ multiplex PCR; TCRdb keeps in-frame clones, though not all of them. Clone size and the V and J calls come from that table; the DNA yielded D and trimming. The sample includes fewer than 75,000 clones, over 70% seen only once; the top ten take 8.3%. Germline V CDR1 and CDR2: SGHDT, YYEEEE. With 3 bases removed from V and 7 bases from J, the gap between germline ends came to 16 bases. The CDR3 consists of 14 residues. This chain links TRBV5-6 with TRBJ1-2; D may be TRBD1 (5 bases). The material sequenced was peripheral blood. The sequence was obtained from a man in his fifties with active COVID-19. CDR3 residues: CASSWGGDPGGYTF. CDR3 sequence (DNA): TGTGCCAGCAGCTGGGGGGGGGACCCCGGTGGCTACACCTTC.